This T cell receptor (beta chain) is from a study of cytomegalovirus exposure and HLA in healthy donors. Study outcomes and limitations: An analysis was carried out later, and it reportedly showed fewer N-insertions in an Asian-associated ancestry cluster than the approximately 700-donor mean. Overall, under 200 TCR beta chains were annotated as cytomegalovirus-associated. Per a prior analysis, the majority of TCR beta V segments were productive roughly 87% or roughly 30% of the time.

Primers for the PCR totalled 60 Vbeta and 13 Jbeta. Data came from immunoSEQ multiplex PCR; TCRdb stores just in-frame clones and leaves some out. The sample has some 140,000 clones, roughly three quarters seen once; the top ten hold approximately 2%. Comment on this clone: The antigen is undetermined.

This TCR came from a man aged 25-40 years in good health and CMV-seronegative. Sequenced sample: PBMCs.

Here the CDR3 reads CASSPGGTLLYEQYF. CDR3 nucleotide sequence: TGTGCCAGCAGTCCGGGGGGGACCCTACTTTACGAGCAGTACTTC. The chain employs TRBV28 and TRBJ2-7, with 8 bases fitting TRBD2. Losses at the gene ends were 5 bases for V and 4 bases for J; bases not matched to a gene: 10. Germline CDR1 is MDHEN and CDR2 is SYDVKM. The CDR3 is 15 residues long.